This TCR beta chain was recorded in a study of cytomegalovirus exposure and HLA in healthy donors. This clone was seen a handful of times. Researchers ran the PCR with 60 Vbeta and 13 Jbeta primers. Assay: immunoSEQ multiplex PCR; the TCRdb copy retains only in-frame clones and omits some. The table has 80,000 or so clones, around three quarters seen once; the top ten hold 3.5% to 5.5%. This CDR3 comprises 14 residues. CDR1 and CDR2 from the germline V gene are SGHNT and YYREEE (reference sequence). The trim removed 5 bases at V and 6 bases at J, leaving 7 bases unmatched. Sequenced material: PBMCs. This TCR was sampled from a middle-aged man in good health and CMV-seronegative. The J gene is TRBJ2-7, the V gene TRBV5-4; 11 bases fit TRBD2. Here the CDR3 reads CASRIGTSGAEQYF. The CDR3 DNA is TGTGCCAGCAGAATAGGGACTAGCGGTGCCGAGCAGTACTTC.